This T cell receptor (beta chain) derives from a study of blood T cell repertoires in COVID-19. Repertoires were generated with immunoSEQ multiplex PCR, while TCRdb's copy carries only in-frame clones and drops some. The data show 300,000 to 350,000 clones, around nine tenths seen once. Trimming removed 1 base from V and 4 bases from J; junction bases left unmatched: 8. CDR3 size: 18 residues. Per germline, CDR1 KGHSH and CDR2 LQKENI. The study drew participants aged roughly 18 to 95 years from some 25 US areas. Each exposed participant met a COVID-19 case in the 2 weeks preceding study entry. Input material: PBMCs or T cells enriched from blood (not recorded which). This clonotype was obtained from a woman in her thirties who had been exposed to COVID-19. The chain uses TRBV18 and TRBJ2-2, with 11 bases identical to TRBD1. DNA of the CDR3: TGTGCCAGCTCACCACTGACTACCGGGACAGGGGGCACCGGGGAGCTGTTTTTT. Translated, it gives CASSPLTTGTGGTGELFF.